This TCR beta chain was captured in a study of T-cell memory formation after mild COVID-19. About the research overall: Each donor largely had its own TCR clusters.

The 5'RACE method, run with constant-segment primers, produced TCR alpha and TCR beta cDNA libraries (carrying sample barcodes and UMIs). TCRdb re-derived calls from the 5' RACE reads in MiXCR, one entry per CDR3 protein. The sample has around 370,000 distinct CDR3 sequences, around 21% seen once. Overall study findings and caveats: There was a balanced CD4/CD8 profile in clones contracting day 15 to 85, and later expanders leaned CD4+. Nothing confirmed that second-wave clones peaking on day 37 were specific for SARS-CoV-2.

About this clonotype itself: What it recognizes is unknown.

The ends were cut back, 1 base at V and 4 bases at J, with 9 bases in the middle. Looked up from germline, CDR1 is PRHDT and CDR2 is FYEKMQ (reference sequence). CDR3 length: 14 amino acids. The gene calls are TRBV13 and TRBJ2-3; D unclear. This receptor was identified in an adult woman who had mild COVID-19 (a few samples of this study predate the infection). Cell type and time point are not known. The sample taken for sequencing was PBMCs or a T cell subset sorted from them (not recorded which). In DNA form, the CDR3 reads TGTGCCAGCAGCTTAGAGGAAACCGCAGATACGCAGTATTTT. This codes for CASSLEETADTQYF.